The 15 T cell receptor beta chains presented below share a single source sample, sequenced in a study of early T cells in non-severe SARS-CoV-2 infection. TCRdb itself ran the 5' RACE reads through MiXCR, one entry per CDR3 protein. The repertoire consists of tens of thousands of distinct CDR3 sequences, with 12% occurring once and the leading ten covering approximately 6.1%. Sequencing input: whole blood. These receptors originate from an adult who was a healthcare worker with PCR-confirmed SARS-CoV-2 infection or an uninfected control (not recorded which).

The V gene is TRBV10-3, the J gene TRBJ2-7, with D hard to call. The CDR3 is made up of 11 amino acids. Trimming took 2 bases from V and 7 from J, leaving 6 bases between them. Germline V gene lookup returns CDR1 ENHRY and CDR2 SYGVKD. The DNA for the CDR3 is TGTGCCATCAGTGAGACCAGAGAGCAGTACTTC. Translating gives CAISETREQYF.

This clonotype was recorded once. The chain uses TRBV28 and TRBJ2-3, with 9 positions matching TRBD1. J gave up 5 bases and V 3 bases, and 6 bases lay outside the gene matches. Germline V CDR1 and CDR2: MDHEN, SYDVKM. CDR3 length equals 15 residues. In nucleotides, the CDR3 is TGTGCCAGCAGTTTGGAGGGACAGGGAGGAGATACGCAGTATTTT. Its protein is CASSLEGQGGDTQYF.

The genes are TRBV5-1 and TRBJ2-3; D perhaps matches TRBD1 (5 bases). V dropped 5 bases and J dropped 0 bases, with 10 bases sitting between them. CDR1 and CDR2 from the germline V gene are SGHRS and YFSETQ. The CDR3 is 14 residues long. The CDR3 DNA sequence: TGCGCCAGCAGGTCCTGGACAAGCACAGATACGCAGTATTTT. It encodes CASRSWTSTDTQYF.

A remark on this clonotype: This may be a read error: a much more frequent sequence differs by one nucleotide. The chain uses TRBV2 and TRBJ2-7; D remains unclear. CDR3 size: 14 residues. Looked up from germline, CDR1 is SNHLY and CDR2 is FYNNEI. DNA for the CDR3: TGTGCCTGCAGTGAAGGTTTTTGGACCTACGAGCAGTACTTC. It codes for CACSEGFWTYEQYF.

This clonotype was detected many times. The gene calls are TRBV6-2 or TRBV6-3 and TRBJ2-5, with 11 bases fitting TRBD2. Germline-derived CDR1 and CDR2 are MNHEY and SVGEGT. The CDR3 has 17 amino acids. V trimming: 2 bases; J trimming: 3 bases; junction bases outside the gene matches: 8. This CDR3 reads CASSYLAGGWNEETQYF. The CDR3 DNA follows: TGTGCCAGCAGTTACCTAGCGGGAGGATGGAATGAAGAGACCCAGTACTTC.

This clonotype was counted a few times. The gene calls are TRBV27 and TRBJ1-5; perhaps TRBD1 as D (6 bases). The V end lost 5 bases, the J end lost 2 bases, and 16 bases lay between the germline ends. The CDR3 totals 16 residues. Per the germline V gene, CDR1 is MNHEY and CDR2 is SMNVEV (reference sequence). The chain's CDR3 is CASSEAGVGRNQPQHF. In DNA form, the CDR3 reads TGTGCCAGCAGTGAGGCAGGGGTTGGGCGCAATCAGCCCCAGCATTTT.

This clonotype came up a few times. J is TRBJ2-1 and V is TRBV12-3 or TRBV12-4, with D possibly being TRBD2 (6 bases). V lost 6 bases, J lost 9 bases, and 6 bases lay in between. The CDR3 has 10 amino acids. The CDR3 DNA is TGTGCCAGCAGGGGGGGTGAGCAGTTCTTC. Its translation is CASRGGEQFF.

This chain connects TRBV6-5 to TRBJ2-3; D ambiguous. The CDR3 loop spans 15 amino acids. Germline CDR1 is MNHEY and CDR2 is SVGAGI. Trimming cost V 0 bases and J 3 bases, with 10 bases left between them. The CDR3 region is CASSYSGFRTDTQYF. The CDR3 DNA reads as TGTGCCAGCAGTTACTCAGGGTTTAGGACAGATACGCAGTATTTT.

This clonotype was observed a few times. This chain joins TRBV27 and TRBJ1-2; TRBD1 agrees at 7 bases. Germline lookup yields CDR1 MNHEY and CDR2 SMNVEV (reference sequence). The CDR3 covers 15 residues. The V segment lost 5 bases and the J segment 4 bases; nucleotides outside the gene matches: 10. CDR3 sequence: CASSPRQGTGYGYTF. In DNA form, the CDR3 reads TGTGCCAGCAGTCCAAGACAGGGAACGGGCTATGGCTACACCTTC.

The chain links TRBV9 to TRBJ1-1, with a possible D match to TRBD1 (6 bases). The CDR3 extends over 15 amino acids. CDR1 and CDR2 (germline): SGDLS, YYNGEE. Trimming left V 4 bases short and J 0 bases short, with 13 bases between. CDR3 coding DNA: TGTGCCAGCAGCCCCCGGACAGATGTGAACACTGAAGCTTTCTTT. Translation gives CASSPRTDVNTEAFF.

The rearrangement links TRBV19 to TRBJ2-1; D gene uncertain. The length of the CDR3 is 15 residues. Trimming removed 6 bases at V and 0 bases at J, with 12 bases between. Germline V gene lookup returns CDR1 LNHDA and CDR2 SQIVND (reference sequence). CDR3: CASSSQASSYNEQFF. The CDR3 coding sequence is TGTGCCAGTAGCTCGCAGGCGAGCTCCTACAATGAGCAGTTCTTC.

This clonotype was counted many times. CDR3 amino acids: CASSEGGTGAFF. The CDR3 DNA sequence: TGTGCCAGCAGTGAAGGAGGGACTGGGGCTTTCTTT. The chain combines TRBV2 with TRBJ1-1; D may be TRBD1 (5 bases). CDR3 size: 12 residues. Germline values: CDR1 SNHLY, CDR2 FYNNEI. V was trimmed by 1 base and J by 11 bases, leaving 11 bases between them.

In its sample, this clonotype was seen many times. This chain links TRBV6-2 or TRBV6-3 with TRBJ1-5; D remains ambiguous. V dropped 0 bases and J dropped 0 bases, with 9 bases sitting between them. The CDR3 consists of 16 residues. Germline V gene lookup returns CDR1 MNHEY and CDR2 SVGEGT. The CDR3 bases are TGTGCCAGCAGTTACTCGAGAACATATAGCAATCAGCCCCAGCATTTT. Its protein product is CASSYSRTYSNQPQHF.

The chain links TRBV20-1 to TRBJ1-2; TRBD1 matches at 11 bases. J was trimmed by 5 bases and V by 0 bases; bases with no gene match: 8. The CDR3 spans 16 residues. The germline gives CDR1 DFQATT, CDR2 SNEGSKA (reference sequence). Written as DNA, the CDR3 is TGCAGTGCTAGAGACCTACCGGGACAGGGGGTTTATGGCTACACCTTC. Its translation is CSARDLPGQGVYGYTF.

In its sample, this clonotype was seen many times. The V gene is TRBV5-5, the J gene TRBJ2-5; 7 nucleotides line up with TRBD2. The CDR3 covers 16 residues. The ends lost 4 bases at V and 0 bases at J; junction bases unmatched: 9. CDR1 and CDR2 from the germline V gene are SGHKS and YYEKEE (reference sequence). The CDR3 spells CASSPRDGGYQETQYF. Here the CDR3 DNA reads TGTGCCAGCAGCCCGAGGGACGGGGGGTACCAAGAGACCCAGTACTTC. Full variable domain (rest looked up from reference TRBV5-5 and TRBJ2-5): DAGVTQSPTHLIKTRGQQVTLRCSPISGHKSVSWYQQVLGQGPQFIFQYYEKEERGRGNFPDRFSARQFPNYSSELNVNALLLGDSALYLCASSPRDGGYQETQYFGPGTRLLVL.